This TCR beta chain is drawn from a study of blood T cell repertoires in COVID-19. As for the study in general: Sites in the United States, Italy and Spain provided acute and convalescent COVID-19 samples. PBMCs, B-cell-depleted T cells, or T cells were the source of the cDNA or gDNA that made up the material.

The germline CDR1 and CDR2 sequences are LNHDA and SQIVND (reference sequence). This CDR3 region has 16 residues. With 2 bases clipped from V and 5 bases from J, the junction kept 11 bases outside the gene matches. Authors' processing steps: For nucleated cells, counts were estimated from reference gene primer amplification. Data came from immunoSEQ multiplex PCR; TCRdb stores just in-frame clones and leaves some out. For V, J and clone size, that table is used; D and trimming come from the DNA. In the table there are roughly 80,000 clones, roughly 78% of which are singletons. What was sequenced was peripheral blood. V usage is TRBV19 and J usage is TRBJ2-7, with 8 bases fitting TRBD1. This receptor was obtained from a human donor in a cohort sampled during active COVID-19. In DNA form, the CDR3 reads TGTGCCAGTAGTATAATTCCCGGACAGGGCGATCACGAGCAGTACTTC. It encodes CASSIIPGQGDHEQYF. Based on the CDR3 plus reference TRBV19 and TRBJ2-7, the full variable domain is DGGITQSPKYLFRKEGQNVTLSCEQNLNHDAMYWYRQDPGQGLRLIYYSQIVNDFQKGDIAEGYSVSREKKESFPLTVTSAQKNPTAFYLCASSIIPGQGDHEQYFGPGTRLTVT.